Shown below are 11 T cell receptor beta chains from a single sample sequenced in a study of CD8 T cells in ankylosing spondylitis. Broader study findings: Ankylosing spondylitis blood seemed to carry a telltale TCR beta motif made of under ten highly homologous variants.

A single record per CDR3 protein comes from TCRdb applying MiXCR to the 5' RACE reads. This table has 200,000 to 250,000 distinct CDR3 sequences, roughly 18% appearing once. No cognate antigen is known for these TCRs. The sample taken for sequencing was blood, either unsorted or a sorted T cell fraction (not recorded which). Receptors originate from a male donor with ankylosing spondylitis.

The J gene is TRBJ2-2, the V gene TRBV2, with a tentative D call TRBD2 (5 bases). Trimming removed 2 bases from V and 0 bases from J, with 10 bases in between. Looked up from germline, CDR1 is SNHLY and CDR2 is FYNNEI. The CDR3 contains 16 residues. CDR3 residues: CASSEWWEPNTGELFF. The CDR3 nucleotides read TGTGCCAGCAGTGAATGGTGGGAGCCGAACACCGGGGAGCTGTTTTTT.

This clonotype was seen a few times. The rearrangement uses TRBV2 and TRBJ2-1; possibly TRBD2 for D (6 bases). The V end lost 3 bases, the J end lost 4 bases, and 13 bases lay between the germline ends. The CDR3 extends over 15 amino acids. Germline V gene sequence: CDR1 SNHLY, CDR2 FYNNEI. The CDR3 bases are TGTGCCAGCAGTGAGGTAGCGGAGATATACAATGAGCAGTTCTTC. Encoded protein: CASSEVAEIYNEQFF.

The chain uses TRBV4-2 and TRBJ2-2, with D tentatively TRBD1 or TRBD2 (5 bases each). The CDR3 is 17 residues long. The V end lost 0 bases, the J end lost 1 base, and 12 bases lay between the germline ends. CDR1 is LGHNA and CDR2 is YNFKEQ in the germline V gene. DNA for the CDR3: TGTGCCAGCAGCCAAGATATAGGGACGCGGAACACCGGGGAGCTGTTTTTT. Amino acid sequence: CASSQDIGTRNTGELFF.

This chain uses TRBV10-3 with TRBJ2-3; TRBD2 aligns across 7 bases. From germline, CDR1 is ENHRY and CDR2 SYGVKD. This CDR3 spans 17 amino acids. V shed 0 bases, J shed 2 bases, and the junction held 8 bases outside the gene matches. CDR3 sequence (DNA): TGTGCCATCAGTGAGTCGACCGATAGCGGGTTCACAGATACGCAGTATTTT. Residues: CAISESTDSGFTDTQYF.

The chain employs TRBV30 and TRBJ2-1; possibly TRBD1 for D (6 bases). Germline loops: CDR1 GTSNPN, CDR2 SVGIG (reference sequence). With 1 base removed from V and 9 bases from J, the gap between germline ends came to 19 bases. This CDR3 contains 15 residues. CDR3 nucleotide sequence: TGTGCCTGGAGTGCCAGGGGTAGGCCTACCGGTGAGCAGTTCTTC. As protein: CAWSARGRPTGEQFF.

This clonotype was detected a few times. CDR3 sequence: CASSPAGSGNTIYF. The CDR3 DNA reads as TGCGCCAGCAGCCCCGCAGGGAGTGGAAACACCATATATTTT. The chain uses TRBV5-1 and TRBJ1-3, with D perhaps matching TRBD1 (5 bases). Deletions cut 4 bases from V and 3 bases from J, with 11 bases between. This CDR3 contains 14 residues. Germline V gives CDR1 SGHRS, CDR2 YFSETQ. The full variable domain, rest sourced from reference TRBV5-1 and TRBJ1-3, is KAGVTQTPRYLIKTRGQQVTLSCSPISGHRSVSWYQQTPGQGLQFLFEYFSETQRNKGNFPGRFSGRQFSNSRSEMNVSTLELGDSALYLCASSPAGSGNTIYFGEGSWLTVV.

This chain connects TRBV12-3 or TRBV12-4 to TRBJ1-1; D ambiguous. The CDR3 has 11 residues. Trimming pared 5 bases from V and 0 bases from J, leaving 1 base between. CDR3 sequence: CASSMNTEAFF. The CDR3 DNA reads TGTGCCAGCAGTATGAACACTGAAGCTTTCTTT.

This clonotype turned up a few times. This chain connects TRBV5-5 to TRBJ2-3, with unresolved D. The CDR3 extends over 15 amino acids. The V gene lost 0 bases and the J gene lost 3 bases, with 11 bases spanning the gap. The V gene's germline CDR1 is SGHKS and CDR2 YYEKEE (reference sequence). CDR3 sequence reads: CASSLVFPRTDTQYF. CDR3 sequence (DNA): TGTGCCAGCAGCTTGGTTTTTCCACGGACAGATACGCAGTATTTT.

The rearrangement joins TRBV11-3 to TRBJ2-7, with D maybe TRBD1 (5 bases). CDR1 and CDR2 from the germline V gene are SGHNT and YENEEA. The CDR3 contains 17 residues. Trimming pared 4 bases from V and 3 bases from J, leaving 22 bases between. As DNA, the CDR3 is TGTGCCAGCAGCTCGCCCGGGCCCTTGACAGCCCACTACGAGCAGTACTTC. Its translation is CASSSPGPLTAHYEQYF.

This sequence joins TRBV6-1 and TRBJ2-1, with 12 positions matching TRBD2. This CDR3 is built from 17 residues. Germline loops: CDR1 MNHNS, CDR2 SASEGT. Losses at the gene ends were 6 bases for V and 7 bases for J; bases not matched to a gene: 13. For the CDR3, the DNA is TGTGCCAGCAGGCCCCTCCTGAGACTAGCGGGGGAAAATGAGCAGTTCTTC. This translates into CASRPLLRLAGENEQFF.

The genes are TRBV5-1 and TRBJ2-1; TRBD2 matches 14 bases. The CDR3 has 17 residues. The germline V gene encodes CDR1 SGHRS and CDR2 YFSETQ. The ends lost 0 bases at V and 3 bases at J; junction bases unmatched: 2. CDR3 residues: CASSLGLAGGVYNEQFF. The CDR3 nucleotides read TGCGCCAGCAGCTTGGGACTAGCGGGAGGGGTCTACAATGAGCAGTTCTTC. The full variable domain, completed using reference TRBV5-1 and TRBJ2-1, is KAGVTQTPRYLIKTRGQQVTLSCSPISGHRSVSWYQQTPGQGLQFLFEYFSETQRNKGNFPGRFSGRQFSNSRSEMNVSTLELGDSALYLCASSLGLAGGVYNEQFFGPGTRLTVL.